The rows below give T cell receptor beta chains drawn from one sample of a study of shared clonotypes between healthy human individuals. Assay: immunoSEQ multiplex PCR; the TCRdb copy retains only in-frame clones and omits some. The data show about 230,000 clones, 50% to 75% seen once. Sequencing used memory CD4+ T cells sorted from blood. These receptor sequences come from a man aged 25-45 years in good health. CDR3s include the opening cysteine and the closing phenylalanine or tryptophan. A D gene is named only where the DNA matches it firmly. Not all rows give a size; the values are once, few, many and, for expanded clones, a class.

v_call	j_call	clone_size	d_call	cdr3_length	cdr3_nt	cdr3_aa
TRBV29-1	TRBJ2-1	NA	TRBD2	14	TGCAGCGTTGCAAGACTAGCGGGATCCAATGAGCAGTTCTTC	CSVARLAGSNEQFF
TRBV6-6	TRBJ2-7	NA	NA	16	TGTGCCAGCAGTTACTCGACGGCAGGGATCTCCTACGAGCAGTACTTC	CASSYSTAGISYEQYF
TRBV7-8	TRBJ2-7	NA	NA	13	TGTGCCAGCAGGTCCGGGTCTTCCTACGAGCAGTACTTC	CASRSGSSYEQYF
TRBV6-6	TRBJ1-4	NA	NA	14	TGTGCCAGCAGTTACTCGTCGATAGACGCCAAACTGTTTTTT	CASSYSSIDAKLFF
TRBV2	TRBJ2-7	NA	NA	17	TGTGCCAGCAGTGAAGCCTCGGGGGGCGTGGGGCACTACGAGCAGTACTTC	CASSEASGGVGHYEQYF
TRBV19	TRBJ1-3	NA	NA	13	TGTGCCAGTAGACACAGCTCTGGAAACACCATATATTTT	CASRHSSGNTIYF
TRBV5-5	TRBJ1-1	NA	NA	16	TGTGCCAGCAGTAGGGGACCGAATACCCTGAACACTGAAGCTTTCTTT	CASSRGPNTLNTEAFF
TRBV28	TRBJ2-1	once	TRBD2	13	TGTGCCAGCAGGAAGACGGGAGGGGATGAGCAGTTCTTC	CASRKTGGDEQFF
TRBV29-1	TRBJ2-5	NA	TRBD2	13	TGCAGCTTCCGAAGCGGGAGAAGTGAGACCCAGTACTTC	CSFRSGRSETQYF
TRBV5-8	TRBJ2-7	NA	TRBD2	14	TGTGCCAGCAGCAATAGCGGGATGTCCTACGAGCAGTACTTC	CASSNSGMSYEQYF
TRBV29-1	TRBJ1-5	few	NA	12	TGCAGCGCTACTAACGACCTCCAGGCCCAGCATTTT	CSATNDLQAQHF
TRBV19	TRBJ1-2	NA	TRBD1	14	TGTGCCAGTAGTATAACAGGGGGCGACTATGGCTACACCTTC	CASSITGGDYGYTF
TRBV28	TRBJ2-7	NA	NA	14	TGTGCCAGCAGTTTTCTACAGGTTTCCTACGAGCAGTACTTC	CASSFLQVSYEQYF
TRBV6-5	TRBJ2-7	NA	NA	14	TGTGCCAGCAATACAGCGACGAGCTCCTACGAGCAGTACTTC	CASNTATSSYEQYF
TRBV7-2	TRBJ2-5	once	NA	14	TGTGCCAGCAGCCTAGGGACTTTCCAAGAGACCCAGTACTTC	CASSLGTFQETQYF
TRBV12-5	TRBJ2-1	NA	TRBD2	16	TGTGCTAGTGGTTTGACCGCCGGGAGGGCCTTCAATGAGCAGTTCTTC	CASGLTAGRAFNEQFF
TRBV27	TRBJ2-5	once	NA	17	NA	CASSLRGSTSGQETQYF
TRBV5-1	TRBJ2-3	once	NA	16	TGCGCCAGCAGCCCCCAGGGCGGGCTTAGCACAGATACGCAGTATTTT	CASSPQGGLSTDTQYF
TRBV18	TRBJ2-1	NA	NA	13	TGTGCCAGCTCACCTCTCCGTTGGTATGAGCAGTTCTTC	CASSPLRWYEQFF
TRBV7-8	TRBJ2-7	many	TRBD1	15	TGTGCCAGCAGCTTAGCACAGGGGTTGTCCCACGAGCAGTACTTC	CASSLAQGLSHEQYF
TRBV6-1	TRBJ2-7	many	NA	12	TGTGCCAGCTTGGTCGGTGGATACGAGCAGTACTTC	CASLVGGYEQYF
TRBV7-8	TRBJ2-7	few	NA	15	TGTGCCAGCAGCTTATTCGGACAGAATTCCTACGAGCAGTACTTC	CASSLFGQNSYEQYF
TRBV5-1	TRBJ2-3	NA	NA	15	TGCGCCAGCAGCTCCGGGACCCAAAGCACAGATACGCAGTATTTT	CASSSGTQSTDTQYF
TRBV28	TRBJ2-3	NA	TRBD2	16	TGTGCCAGCCAAACCCCCAGGCGGGAGGGCACAGATACGCAGTATTTT	CASQTPRREGTDTQYF
TRBV6-1	TRBJ2-1	few	NA	15	TGTGCCAGCAGTGAGGGGACTCGTATTTTGTATGAGCAGTTCTTC	CASSEGTRILYEQFF
TRBV19	TRBJ2-5	NA	TRBD2	14	TGTGCCAGTAGTACGTCCGGGAGGGGGGAGACCCAGTACTTC	CASSTSGRGETQYF
TRBV18	TRBJ2-5	few	NA	15	TGTGCCAGCTCACCAATTGGCTCTAGTCAAGAGACCCAGTACTTC	CASSPIGSSQETQYF
TRBV6-1	TRBJ1-5	few	NA	14	TGTGCCAGCAACGGGGGCAGCGGTTTTCAGCCCCAGCATTTT	CASNGGSGFQPQHF
TRBV2	TRBJ2-5	NA	NA	14	TGTGCCAGCATAAGAAAGGGGGTCGGGGAGACCCAGTACTTC	CASIRKGVGETQYF
TRBV4-1	TRBJ2-2	NA	NA	16	TGCGCCAGCAGGAGGAGTCAGGGGGGGATAGACGGGGAGCTGTTTTTT	CASRRSQGGIDGELFF
TRBV19	TRBJ2-6	NA	NA	13	TGTGCCAGTATTTCCTCTGGGGCCAACGTCCTGACTTTC	CASISSGANVLTF
TRBV7-2	TRBJ2-5	NA	TRBD1	15	TGTGCCAGCAGCTTCCGGGACAGGGGTAAAGAGACCCAGTACTTC	CASSFRDRGKETQYF
TRBV11-2	TRBJ2-1	NA	TRBD1	14	TGTGCCAGCAGCGCGACCGCGGGACAGGTCGGGCAGTTCTTC	CASSATAGQVGQFF
TRBV29-1	TRBJ2-1	NA	TRBD2	18	TGCAGCGTTGGCAGACTAGCGGGATGGAGAATTACCTACAATGAGCAGTTCTTC	CSVGRLAGWRITYNEQFF
TRBV7-9	TRBJ2-3	NA	TRBD1	15	TGTGCCAGCAGTAACGGACAGGGTCGGGCAGATACGCAGTATTTT	CASSNGQGRADTQYF
TRBV20-1	TRBJ2-3	NA	NA	11	TGCAGTGCTAGAGGAGGAGATACGCAGTATTTT	CSARGGDTQYF
TRBV19	TRBJ2-7	NA	TRBD1	14	TGTGCCAGTAGGGCACCGGGACAGGGTACCGAGCAGTACTTC	CASRAPGQGTEQYF
TRBV5-1	TRBJ2-5	once	NA	14	TGCGCCAGCAGCCCTACTCAGGGGCAAGAGACCCAGTACTTC	CASSPTQGQETQYF
TRBV5-1	TRBJ2-3	few	NA	14	TGCGCCAGCAGCTTGGATGCGGGCGCAGATACGCAGTATTTT	CASSLDAGADTQYF
TRBV27	TRBJ2-7	NA	NA	16	TGTGCCAGCGGACATAGTGTGGGACTCCTCTCCTACGAGCAGTACTTC	CASGHSVGLLSYEQYF
TRBV28	TRBJ2-7	few	NA	15	TGTGCCAGCAGTTCGACAGGGACTTCTTCCTACGAGCAGTACTTC	CASSSTGTSSYEQYF
TRBV6-5	TRBJ2-3	few	NA	15	TGTGCCAGCATGGAAGCGTTAGGAGGGGCAGATACGCAGTATTTT	CASMEALGGADTQYF
TRBV5-1	TRBJ2-2	NA	NA	15	TGCGCCAGCAGCTTGGGGACAGCAAACACCGGGGAGCTGTTTTTT	CASSLGTANTGELFF
TRBV11-3	TRBJ2-1	NA	NA	13	TGTGCCAGCAGCTTTGACTCGACCGGAGAGCAGTTCTTC	CASSFDSTGEQFF
TRBV5-6	TRBJ2-1	once	NA	14	TGTGCCAGCCGCCGGAGGGCCTTAGGGAATGAGCAGTTCTTC	CASRRRALGNEQFF
TRBV5-5	TRBJ1-1	once	NA	16	TGTGCCAGCAGCCCTCCCGGGCGACCCGGGAGCCCTGAAGCTTTCTTT	CASSPPGRPGSPEAFF
TRBV7-2	TRBJ2-7	NA	NA	14	TGTGCCAGCAGCTTAGTTCCTAGGTCCTACGAGCAGTACTTC	CASSLVPRSYEQYF
TRBV28	TRBJ1-2	few	NA	13	TGTGCCAGCAGTTCCGCGGGTCAAGGTGGCTACACCTTC	CASSSAGQGGYTF
TRBV10-1	TRBJ1-1	once	NA	14	TGCGCCAGCAGCCGTGAGGGGGGCAACACTGAAGCTTTCTTT	CASSREGGNTEAFF
TRBV7-2	TRBJ2-7	once	TRBD2	14	TGTGCCAGCTCGAACGGGAGGGGGAACTACGAGCAGTACTTC	CASSNGRGNYEQYF
TRBV9	TRBJ2-3	NA	TRBD2	16	TGTGCCAGCAGCGTATGGCTAGCGGGAGGCACAGATACGCAGTATTTT	CASSVWLAGGTDTQYF